This TCR beta chain derives from a study of blood T cell repertoires in COVID-19. Per the original methods: Amplification from reference gene primers served as the basis for estimated nucleated cell counts. The method was immunoSEQ multiplex PCR; TCRdb's version includes in-frame clones alone and lacks a portion of them. That table is the source of V, J and clone size, and D and trimming were worked out from the DNA. Altogether about 160,000 clones are present, about 83% being singletons, with the ten largest covering 10% to 15%. The CDR3 is made up of 16 amino acids. Germline CDR1 reads SGHVS; CDR2 reads FQNEAQ. The V segment lost 3 bases and the J segment 7 bases; nucleotides outside the gene matches: 9.

Sequenced sample: peripheral blood. The V call is TRBV7-8, the J call TRBJ2-1; 10 bases map to TRBD2. The clonotype was recovered from a man aged 70 or older who had recovered from COVID-19. CDR3 DNA: TGTGCCAGCAGCTTGGTAGGGACTAGCGATCTGAATGAGCAGTTCTTC. Translation gives CASSLVGTSDLNEQFF.